This section outlines one TCR beta chain sequence together with its context. Its cognate antigen is unknown. An end of the junction does not agree with germline; a read error may underlie this. The unsorted libraries had their origin in 2 million PBMCs stored at -80 C. The authors made cDNA by 5'RACE with 10-nucleotide random UMIs. Every sequencing run produced over 170 million TCR-beta sequences that came from 15-18 subjects. TCRdb called the 5' RACE reads again in MiXCR, with one record for every CDR3 protein. The sample has 35,000 to 40,000 distinct CDR3 sequences; about 2.3% are singletons. This CDR3 has 14 amino acids. Germline V gives CDR1 SEHNR, CDR2 FQNEAQ (reference sequence). The data derive from a study of neurological immune-mediated disorders. Study conclusions and caveats: One cluster of related CDR3 sequences contained, by phylogenetic grouping, the repertoires of 18 of 34 multiple sclerosis patients and formed a possible signature.

The gene calls are TRBV7-9 and TRBJ1-6; D is undetermined. Material for sequencing was PBMCs. The clonotype originates from a man in his fifties or sixties with multiple sclerosis. The CDR3 loop reads CASSLEARSSPLNF. The CDR3 DNA reads TGTGCCAGCAGCTTAGAAGCGAGAAGTTCACCCCTCAACTTT. The whole variable domain, filled in from reference TRBV7-9 and TRBJ1-6, reads DTGVSQNPRHKITKRGQNVTFRCDPISEHNRLYWYRQTLGQGPEFLTYFQNEAQLEKSRLLSDRFSAERPKGSFSTLEIQRTEQGDSAMYLCASSLEARSSPLNFGNGTRLTVT.